This T cell receptor beta chain was obtained from a study of shared clonotypes between healthy human individuals. Broader study findings: Non-shared clonotypes showed lower generation probabilities than clonotypes common to all four donors. Estimated richness was generally greater in naive than memory subsets.

A remark on this clone: Its antigen is not identified.

From germline, CDR1 is SGHDN and CDR2 FVKESK. The CDR3 covers 15 residues. V lost 1 base, J lost 0 bases, and 6 bases lay in between. Several immunoSEQ plates held equal portions of the genomic DNA taken from each subset. Repertoires were generated with immunoSEQ multiplex PCR, while TCRdb's copy carries only in-frame clones and drops some. The sample lists 1,500,000 or so clones; roughly 95% were seen once. The source material was naive CD4+ T cells sorted from blood. Sample subset: CD45RA+ positively selected. The chain recombines TRBV14 with TRBJ1-4, with no clear D. The clonotype comes from a man aged 30-40 years in good health. The CDR3, as DNA: TGTGCCAGCAGCCAAGCTACAACAACTAATGAAAAACTGTTTTTT. It codes for CASSQATTTNEKLFF.